This is a list of T cell receptor beta chains from one sample in a study of cytomegalovirus exposure and HLA in healthy donors. Here immunoSEQ multiplex PCR was the method, and the copy in TCRdb shows in-frame clones only, minus some. In all, the sample yields under 250,000 clones. Sequencing was carried out using PBMCs. These receptors came from a girl aged 2-9 years in good health and CMV-seropositive. Both conserved end residues are part of each CDR3. Each record gives: V gene, D gene, J gene, CDR3 DNA, CDR3 protein. D genes are given only for firm matches.

TRBV5-1	TRBD1	TRBJ1-1	TGCGCCAGCAGCACGACAGGGGTGAACACTGAAGCTTTCTTT	CASSTTGVNTEAFF
TRBV15	TRBD2	TRBJ2-3	TGTGCCACCAGCAGCGGGACTAGCGGGAGGGCCCGAGATACGCAGTATTTT	CATSSGTSGRARDTQYF
TRBV15	TRBD2	TRBJ2-7	TGTGCCACCTCGAGGGTGGTTAGCGGGAGCCCATACGAGCAGTACTTC	CATSRVVSGSPYEQYF
TRBV4-1	TRBD2	TRBJ2-1	TGCGCCAGCAGCCAAGATCCTAGCGGGAGCTCCTACAATGAGCAGTTCTTC	CASSQDPSGSSYNEQFF
TRBV29-1	.	TRBJ2-3	TGCAGCGGAAACAGGGATGGGGGAGATACGCAGTATTTT	CSGNRDGGDTQYF
TRBV9	.	TRBJ1-1	TGTGCCAGCAGCGTCGGACAAATGAACACTGAAGCTTTCTTT	CASSVGQMNTEAFF
TRBV7-2	.	TRBJ2-5	TGTGCCAGCAGCTTGGACATCGAGACCCAGTACTTC	CASSLDIETQYF
TRBV12-5	.	TRBJ2-2	TGTGCTAGTGGTTTGGTAGGCTCAGGGAAGATGGCCGGGGAGCTGTTTTTT	CASGLVGSGKMAGELFF
TRBV7-9	.	TRBJ2-7	TGTGCCAGCAGCTACCGGGACTTATCCTACGAGCAGTACTTC	CASSYRDLSYEQYF
TRBV5-1	TRBD2	TRBJ2-4	TGCGCCAGCAGCTACTTTGCGGGAGAAAACATTCAGTACTTC	CASSYFAGENIQYF
TRBV10-1	.	TRBJ2-7	TGCGCCAGCAGTGATTTACGGTCCTACGAGCAGTACTTC	CASSDLRSYEQYF
TRBV10-2	TRBD2	TRBJ2-7	TGCGCCAGCAGGCTAGCGGGAGCTGAGGAGCAGTACTTC	CASRLAGAEEQYF
TRBV5-1	TRBD2	TRBJ2-3	TGCGCCAGCAGCCCCCGGGGGCGGGAGGCCCCTAGCACAGATACGCAGTATTTT	CASSPRGREAPSTDTQYF
TRBV18	TRBD1	TRBJ2-3	TGTGCCAGCTCCACCACGACAGGGGGCACAGATACGCAGTATTTT	CASSTTTGGTDTQYF
TRBV5-1	.	TRBJ2-5	TGCGCCAGCAGCTTGGGCGGGACAGTCGAAGAGACCCAGTACTTC	CASSLGGTVEETQYF
TRBV2	.	TRBJ2-2	TGTGCCAGCAGTGGTGGCCAGGGGTACACCGGGGAGCTGTTTTTT	CASSGGQGYTGELFF
TRBV30	TRBD2	TRBJ2-2	TGTGCCTGGAGGGGACTAGCTGAGACCGGGGAGCTGTTTTTT	CAWRGLAETGELFF
TRBV6-1	.	TRBJ1-5	TGTGCCACCACCAACTTTAATCAGCCCCAGCATTTT	CATTNFNQPQHF
TRBV11-2	.	TRBJ1-1	TGTGCCAGCAGCTTAGTTAACCAGGCAGGGATCGCACACACTGAAGCTTTCTTT	CASSLVNQAGIAHTEAFF
TRBV28	.	TRBJ1-3	TGTGCCAGCAGTTTACAGGGCTACTCTGGAAACACCATATATTTT	CASSLQGYSGNTIYF
TRBV15	.	TRBJ2-5	TGTGCCACCAGCAGAGATCGGACTATAGAGACCCAGTACTTC	CATSRDRTIETQYF
TRBV29-1	.	TRBJ2-3	TGCAGCGTTGGATGGGCGGGGAACTTCGGGACAGATACGCAGTATTTT	CSVGWAGNFGTDTQYF
TRBV2	.	TRBJ2-7	TGTGCCAGCAGTGTATACAGCCTCTCCTACGAGCAGTACTTC	CASSVYSLSYEQYF
TRBV6-1	TRBD2	TRBJ2-1	TGTGCCAGCAGTGATCGAGCGGGATGGGCTAACAATGAGCAGTTCTTC	CASSDRAGWANNEQFF
TRBV5-1	TRBD1	TRBJ1-4	TGCGCCAGCAGCTTAGGGGGCAGTGCTGGTGAAAAACTGTTTTTT	CASSLGGSAGEKLFF
TRBV20-1	.	TRBJ2-3	TGCAGTGCTGACTCAACAGATACGCAGTATTTT	CSADSTDTQYF
TRBV5-4	TRBD2	TRBJ2-1	TGTGCCAGCAGCCCGGGCGGGACTAGCGGGAGAATAAATGAGCAGTTCTTC	CASSPGGTSGRINEQFF
TRBV7-7	TRBD1	TRBJ2-5	TGTGCTAGCAGCTCAGACAGGGGAAGCCGGGAGACCCAGTACTTC	CASSSDRGSRETQYF
TRBV18	TRBD2	TRBJ2-3	TGTGCCAGCTCACCGAGACTAGCGGCTAGCACAGATACGCAGTATTTT	CASSPRLAASTDTQYF
TRBV2	.	TRBJ1-5	TGTGCCAGCAGTAAAAGCCGGGGTGGGCGCGTTCAGCCCCAGCATTTT	CASSKSRGGRVQPQHF
TRBV7-6	.	TRBJ1-2	TGTGCCAGCAGCGACACCGGGACACCGATTAGCTATGGCTACACCTTC	CASSDTGTPISYGYTF
TRBV28	.	TRBJ1-2	TGTGCCAGCAACTTACAGGGAGCTAACTATGGCTACACCTTC	CASNLQGANYGYTF
TRBV6-1	TRBD1	TRBJ1-4	TGTGCCAGCATGAGGAGACAGGGGTATGAAAAACTGTTTTTT	CASMRRQGYEKLFF
TRBV6-5	.	TRBJ2-7	TGTGCCAGCAGTTTCCTGACAGGAGACACTTACGAGCAGTACTTC	CASSFLTGDTYEQYF
TRBV5-4	TRBD2	TRBJ2-5	TGTGCCAGCACCTTCTCCTTGGGTAGCGGGAGGGAAGAGACCCAGTACTTC	CASTFSLGSGREETQYF
TRBV5-1	TRBD2	TRBJ2-1	TGCGCCAGCAGCTTGGCAGTAGCGGGAGGGCCCACCGTGGGGGAGCAGTTCTTC	CASSLAVAGGPTVGEQFF
TRBV28	.	TRBJ1-3	TGTGCCAGCAGTAACCGGGACACTGGAAACACCATATATTTT	CASSNRDTGNTIYF
TRBV9	.	TRBJ2-7	TGTGCCAGCAGCCCGGCGGCAGGGTCGACCTACGAGCAGTACTTC	CASSPAAGSTYEQYF
TRBV28	TRBD2	TRBJ2-7	TGTGCCAGCAGCCCACGACCGGGACTAGCGGGAGTCCCCTACGAGCAGTACTTC	CASSPRPGLAGVPYEQYF
TRBV19	.	TRBJ2-7	TGTGCCAGTAGTTCCTGGACACAACCCTACGAGCAGTACTTC	CASSSWTQPYEQYF
TRBV29-1	TRBD2	TRBJ2-5	TGCAGCGTCCGAGCGGGCGGGAGGGAAGAGACCCAGTACTTC	CSVRAGGREETQYF
TRBV27	TRBD2	TRBJ2-5	TGTGCCAGCAGCTGGACTAGCGGTTTCCAAGAGACCCAGTACTTC	CASSWTSGFQETQYF
TRBV7-9	TRBD2	TRBJ2-5	TGTGCCAGCAGCTCCTGGACTAGCGGGAGGGAGACCCAGTACTTC	CASSSWTSGRETQYF
TRBV2	.	TRBJ2-3	TGTGCCAGCAGTGATCCACAGATTTACACAGATACGCAGTATTTT	CASSDPQIYTDTQYF
TRBV20-1	TRBD1	TRBJ1-1	TGCAGTGCCCTGCTGACAGGGGAAGCTTTCTTT	CSALLTGEAFF